Below, one T cell receptor (beta chain) is given with its context. Its antigen is still unknown. The record originates from a study of vaccination and CD4 T cells after COVID-19. The wider study: Six males and four females constituted the convalescent cohort, two of whom were Hispanic. General study findings and limits: Spike mono-reactivity was the property of 304 of 307 vaccine-specific clones in convalescent patients.

Sequence data for DNA of cultured CD4+ T cells were generated by the Oncomine TCR Beta short-read assay. TCRdb called the PCR reads again in MiXCR, with one record for every CDR3 protein. The sample has fewer than 1,500 distinct CDR3 sequences, over 15% seen once. V lost 5 bases to trimming and J lost 12 bases; unmatched junction nucleotides: 8. CDR3 length equals 12 residues. The germline V gene encodes CDR1 SGHTA and CDR2 FQGNSA. The treatment was: approximately 11-day PBMC culture with coronavirus spike peptide pools or control peptides (ViraFEST assay). Gathering of the CD4+ T cells, from the unexposed donor, took place before the COVID-19 pandemic (2011-2018). IL-2 (about 10 IU/ml) and peptide pools (roughly 10 ug/ml) were added to cultures of two million PBMCs per well. At days 3 and 7, half the medium was exchanged for fresh IL-2 medium.

What was sequenced was CD4+ T cells from blood, cultured in vitro. The clonotype was recovered from a human donor in good health. The gene calls are TRBV7-2 and TRBJ2-7; 9 bases are a match to TRBD1. The CDR3 is CASSPGTGIPYF. The CDR3 nucleotides are TGTGCCAGCAGCCCCGGGACAGGGATTCCGTACTTC.